Listed here are 20 T cell receptor beta chains from one sample, sequenced in a study of cytotoxic CD8 clonotypes in ibrutinib-treated CLL (dated by TCRdb to the early 2020s). The time point label, as the study defines it: less than 30 months on ibrutinib. Receptor libraries were prepared by the immunoSEQ multiplex PCR assay. Not all clones reach the TCRdb copy of this immuneACCESS table, which keeps in-frame sequences only. Checked studies attribute under half of the gap to unresolved V genes and leave the rest unexplained. In this sample the table shows about 92,000 clones, roughly three quarters of which occur a single time. Roughly 24% of the sample is taken by the ten largest. The specimen was PBMCs, collected after 24 months of ibrutinib treatment. Receptors originate from a human donor with chronic lymphocytic leukemia.

This chain connects TRBV4-1 to TRBJ2-7, with a weak D call TRBD2 (6 bases). Germline CDR1 reads MGHRA; CDR2 reads YSYEKL. The CDR3 runs 14 residues. V was pared by 1 base and J by 2 bases, with 9 bases between. Here the CDR3 reads CASSQGGGTYEQYF. As DNA, the CDR3 is TGCGCCAGCAGCCAAGGGGGCGGGACCTACGAGCAGTACTTC.

The J gene is TRBJ2-7, the V gene TRBV5-6, with 7 bases aligning to TRBD2. CDR3 size: 13 residues. V lost 1 base to trimming and J lost 5 bases; unmatched junction nucleotides: 3. Germline CDR1 SGHDT, CDR2 YYEEEE. The CDR3 region is CASSLRGGDEQYF. The CDR3 DNA reads TGTGCCAGCAGCTTGAGGGGAGGGGACGAGCAGTACTTC.

The J gene is TRBJ2-7, the V gene TRBV27, with 10 bases lining up with TRBD1. Germline V gives CDR1 MNHEY, CDR2 SMNVEV (reference sequence). The CDR3 contains 15 residues. The J segment lost 2 bases and the V segment lost 3 bases, leaving 4 bases of the junction unmatched. CDR3 nucleotide sequence: TGTGCCAGCAGTTTGGGGGGGACAGGGGCCTACGAGCAGTACTTC. It translates to CASSLGGTGAYEQYF.

The chain recombines TRBV19 with TRBJ2-3, with a weak D call TRBD2 (7 bases). V lost 6 bases and J lost 3, with 13 bases in between. Germline V gene sequence: CDR1 LNHDA, CDR2 SQIVND (reference sequence). The CDR3 sequence is 14 residues long. The CDR3: CASRNRGGTDTQYF. The CDR3 region has the DNA TGTGCCAGTAGGAATAGGGGGGGGACAGATACGCAGTATTTT.

The CDR3 DNA is TGTGCCAGCAATTTTGGACAGGGTAAAACCCCTAGCACAGATACGCAGTATTTT. Amino acids: CASNFGQGKTPSTDTQYF. The chain is built from TRBV5-6 and TRBJ2-3; 8 nucleotides match TRBD1. Germline V CDR1 and CDR2: SGHDT, YYEEEE. Losses at the gene ends were 6 bases for V and 0 bases for J; bases not matched to a gene: 15. The CDR3 is 18 amino acids.

The rearrangement uses TRBV7-9 and TRBJ1-4; D is ambiguous. The germline V gene has CDR1 SEHNR and CDR2 FQNEAQ (reference sequence). The germline V and J ends were trimmed by 1 base and 0 bases, with 6 bases remaining between them. This CDR3 has 15 residues. This CDR3 is CASSLGQATNEKLFF. Here the CDR3 DNA reads TGTGCCAGCAGCTTAGGGCAGGCAACTAATGAAAAACTGTTTTTT.

The chain joins TRBV4-2 to TRBJ1-4; the D is unclear. Germline values: CDR1 LGHNA, CDR2 YNFKEQ. The CDR3 spans 15 residues. V was pared by 5 bases and J by 8 bases, with 18 bases between. CDR3 sequence: CASSNRAPGGEKLFF. CDR3 coding DNA: TGTGCCAGCAGCAACCGGGCCCCCGGAGGGGAAAAACTGTTTTTT.

The chain joins TRBV5-4 to TRBJ2-5, with 7 nucleotides matching TRBD2. V lost 0 bases to trimming and J lost 7 bases; unmatched junction nucleotides: 12. The CDR3 contains 16 residues. CDR1 and CDR2 from the germline V gene are SGHNT and YYREEE (reference sequence). The CDR3 is CASSLGGGQGQMTQYF. For the CDR3, the DNA is TGTGCCAGCAGCTTGGGGGGAGGGCAAGGGCAAATGACCCAGTACTTC.

This chain links TRBV7-2 with TRBJ2-2; 9 positions agree with TRBD2. The junction had 2 bases not matched to a gene; V was cut back by 2 bases and J by 4 bases. Germline V gene sequence: CDR1 SGHTA, CDR2 FQGNSA. The length of the CDR3 is 15 residues. CDR3 sequence reads: CASSLLSGSTGELFF. The CDR3 coding sequence is TGTGCCAGCAGCTTACTTAGCGGGAGCACCGGGGAGCTGTTTTTT.

This chain links TRBV2 with TRBJ2-5; 12 bases map to TRBD2. CDR1 and CDR2 (germline): SNHLY, FYNNEI. CDR3 length: 16 amino acids. J gave up 7 bases and V 7 bases, and 13 bases lay outside the gene matches. The CDR3 loop reads CASTLQRTSGTGTQYF. The CDR3 DNA sequence: TGTGCCAGCACCCTCCAACGGACTAGCGGGACGGGGACCCAGTACTTC.

The chain couples TRBV6-5 to TRBJ2-1; D gene ambiguous. The germline gives CDR1 MNHEY, CDR2 SVGAGI. V lost 4 bases and J lost 2, with 12 bases in between. The CDR3 has 15 amino acids. The CDR3 sequence: CASSSRAGPYNEQFF. As DNA, the CDR3 is TGTGCCAGCAGTTCAAGGGCCGGACCCTACAATGAGCAGTTCTTC.

This chain links TRBV11-2 with TRBJ2-1, with TRBD2 identical over 9 bases. Trimming cost V 5 bases and J 2 bases; bases outside gene matches: 4. Germline CDR1 and CDR2: SGHAT and FQNNGV. The CDR3 loop spans 15 amino acids. CDR3: CASSPRLAAYNEQFF. The CDR3, as DNA: TGTGCCAGCAGCCCCCGACTAGCGGCCTACAATGAGCAGTTCTTC.

The CDR3 sequence: CASSRLAGVETQYF. The CDR3 DNA follows: TGTGCCAGCAGCCGTCTAGCGGGAGTGGAGACCCAGTACTTC. The chain joins TRBV7-3 to TRBJ2-5; 10 positions agree with TRBD2. J lost 5 bases, V lost 5 bases, and 5 bases had no gene match. The germline V gene has CDR1 SGHTA and CDR2 FQGTGA. The CDR3 runs 14 residues.

This chain connects TRBV30 to TRBJ1-1; D gene uncertain. CDR1 and CDR2 from the germline V gene are GTSNPN and SVGIG (reference sequence). There are 13 residues in the CDR3. V gave up 0 bases and J gave up 4 bases, with 9 bases separating them. The chain's CDR3 is CAWSVSSSTEAFF. The CDR3 coding sequence is TGTGCCTGGAGTGTTTCTAGCAGCACTGAAGCTTTCTTT.

This sequence joins TRBV7-2 and TRBJ1-1; D remains ambiguous. V lost 1 base to trimming and J lost 7 bases, with 4 bases between them. Per the germline V gene, CDR1 is SGHTA and CDR2 is FQGNSA. This CDR3 spans 11 amino acids. The chain's CDR3 is CASSLVGEAFF. In DNA form, the CDR3 reads TGTGCCAGCAGCTTAGTAGGTGAAGCTTTCTTT.

In nucleotides, the CDR3 is TGTGCCATCAGTGAGTCGGAAACGGGGCTCTCTGGAAACACCATATATTTT. It codes for CAISESETGLSGNTIYF. The chain has TRBV10-3 and TRBJ1-3; TRBD1 might be the D (5 bases). The CDR3 sequence is 17 residues long. CDR1 is ENHRY, CDR2 SYGVKD, per germline. V lost 0 bases to trimming and J lost 0 bases, with 12 bases between them.

The chain couples TRBV5-1 to TRBJ2-7; TRBD1 matches at 10 bases. The CDR3 has 15 residues. Germline values: CDR1 SGHRS, CDR2 YFSETQ. Trimming at V came to 3 bases and at J to 4 bases, leaving 7 bases not matched to a gene. CDR3 nucleotide sequence: TGCGCCAGCAGCTGGGGACAGGGGACAGTTTACGAGCAGTACTTC. Amino acid sequence: CASSWGQGTVYEQYF.

In the case of this clone: A read error may explain this, as a much larger clone is one base away. Other DNA sequences from this sample encode an identical CDR3 as well. The V and J genes are TRBV28 and TRBJ1-2; D may be TRBD1 (6 bases). Germline CDR1 MDHEN, CDR2 SYDVKM. CDR3 length equals 15 residues. The germline V and J ends were trimmed by 1 base and 4 bases, with 13 bases remaining between them. Here the CDR3 reads CASSLSPRGGYGYTF. The CDR3 nucleotides read TGTGCCAGCAGTTTATCTCCCAGGGGCGGCTATGGCTACACCTTC.

The genes are TRBV10-3 and TRBJ1-1, with D uncertain. Germline loops: CDR1 ENHRY, CDR2 SYGVKD. This CDR3 is 16 amino acids long. V lost 1 base, J lost 1 base, and 13 bases lay in between. The CDR3 is CAISEFGRARNTEAFF. In DNA form, the CDR3 reads TGTGCCATCAGTGAGTTTGGAAGGGCGCGGAACACTGAAGCTTTCTTT.

This chain joins TRBV7-9 and TRBJ1-1, with D unclear. Germline V CDR1 and CDR2: SEHNR, FQNEAQ (reference sequence). V was shortened by 5 bases and J by 6 bases, with 10 bases between the two germline ends. The CDR3 is made up of 12 amino acids. CDR3 region: CASSPGDPEAFF. In DNA form, the CDR3 reads TGTGCCAGCAGCCCGGGCGACCCTGAAGCTTTCTTT.